This paragraph covers one TCR beta chain sequence. The specificity of this receptor is unknown. No much larger clonotype is one base removed from it; base qualities were not supplied. The cysteine opens and the phenylalanine closes a CDR3 of 15 amino acids. The DNA shown is the 45-base CDR3, in frame from base 1. From a lookup of the germline V gene (reference sequence), CDR1 and CDR2 are LNHDA and SQIVND. The V end loses 7 bases and the J end loses 0 bases, and a stretch of 15 bases separates them. Library preparation employed the immunoSEQ multiplex PCR assay. For the multiplex PCR, a mixture combining 60 forward primers for TCR Vbeta segments and 13 reverse primers for TCR Jbeta segments was used. Amplification of the CDR3 region of rearranged TCR beta genes was performed with a multiplex PCR assay on genomic DNA. Amplified TCR beta libraries were sequenced as 87-base-pair reads on the Illumina HiSeq System. The authors' analysis ran thus. A later analysis counted about 82 million unique TCR beta chains across the 666 repertoires, and 9 million to 14 million of these chains were shared by at least two donors. Raw reads were error-corrected and collapsed into unique sequences by a nearest-neighbor algorithm in which closely related sequences were merged to remove PCR and sequencing errors. CDR3 sequences were aligned to IMGT reference sequences to assign V, D and J gene segments. For a sequence to be retained, a match of at least six nucleotides was required to both a V gene segment and a J gene segment. A rearrangement counted as productive if the CDR3 had no stop codons and remained in frame with V and J, and every other rearrangement counted as non-productive. Following IMGT convention, CDR3 was defined as the stretch from the second conserved V-encoded cysteine up to the conserved J-encoded phenylalanine. Sequences without an unambiguous match to a single V gene segment were excluded from the earlier analysis of a few hundred of the donors. In an earlier analysis of a few hundred of the donors, V segments were called functional above 56.7% productive rearrangements and were called segregating when the between-donor standard deviation exceeded 5%. To diagnose cytomegalovirus status from the catalog of TCR beta chain sequences, a statistical classification framework was built. A later analysis assigned V and J genes by comparing TCR nucleotide sequences with IMGT/GENE-DB human TR gene sequences. In a later analysis, CDR3 sequences and most-parsimonious VDJ recombination scenarios were assigned using the TCRdist pipeline. In a later analysis, each TCR beta chain was defined by its CDR3 amino acid sequence together with its V-gene family, and reads lacking a unique V-gene family were excluded. To address suspected cross-contamination and a sequencing artifact, a later analysis removed several hundred highly shared, low-generation-probability nucleotide sequences. A later analysis calculated a clonal expansion index for each public chain from normalized within-repertoire ranks of inferred template counts. Generation probabilities in a later analysis came from a VDJ recombination model fitted to out-of-frame rearrangements, and those results were checked against IGoR. A later analysis scored TCR-TCR, TCR-HLA and TCR-CMV co-occurrence with hypergeometric tests, applying a repertoire-size bias correction to TCR pairs. A later analysis estimated false discovery rates by permuting HLA or CMV assignments 20 times. In a later analysis, co-occurring TCRs were grouped using DBSCAN, with TCRdist sequence similarity added in when clustering inside HLA-allele-positive subsets. Repertoires with fewer than 30,000 or more than 120,000 public chains, plus five repertoires with anomalous nucleotide sharing, were excluded from co-occurrence clustering. TCRdb took over this immuneACCESS table, retaining in-frame rearrangements with V and J assigned. Such tables are incomplete; in checked studies, under half of the missing clones stem from an unresolved V gene, and the remainder is unexplained. Clone size and the V and J calls come from that table; the DNA yielded D and trimming. The sample includes some 130,000 clones, with over 60% observed a single time. Approximately 4.5% of the sample is in the top ten clones.

The data belong to a study of cytomegalovirus exposure and HLA in healthy donors (TCRdb year 2017). Background on the whole study: An earlier analysis of several hundred of the donors reported approximately 280 Gb of sequence data and around 110 million unique TCR beta sequences obtained from about 180 million T cells. An early release that covered more than 550 HLA-typed donors contained around 330 gigabases of sequencing data and about 93 million unique TCR sequences. Of the roughly 390 genotyped donors, about 80% fell in the genetic ancestry cluster associated with self-reported Caucasian donors. The study aimed to test whether cataloging public T cell receptors could reveal signatures of past pathogen exposure. Using immunosequencing, the study profiled T cell repertoires from about 610 subjects and related those repertoires to cytomegalovirus serostatus. Along with the approximately 600-subject first cohort, a separate validation cohort of over a hundred different subjects was used. To predict cytomegalovirus infection status, the study combined high-throughput TCR immunosequencing, statistical association of individual TCRs with disease status, and machine learning. A later analysis re-analyzed previously published TCR beta repertoires from 650 to 800 donors and added high-resolution HLA genotyping to study TCR occurrence patterns. The later analysis used no new phenotypic data to find candidate immune exposures, relying instead on TCR beta sequences and their occurrence across donors. An earlier analysis of 500 to 650 of the donors applied high-throughput TCR beta sequencing to assess whether each TCR beta V gene segment acted as functional or pseudogenic. Alongside the repertoire data, information on donor age, sex, ethnicity and CMV serostatus was compiled. Genome-wide SNP genotypes for about three fifths of the roughly 670 donors were used in a later genetic analysis, which treated that subset as a discovery cohort. All discovery cohort repertoires had been generated on a single sequencing platform. HLA typing covered class I and class II loci at four-digit resolution. The number of typed donors differed by locus: about 629-630 for A, B, C, DRB1 and DQB1; 500 to 550 for DQA1; 606 for DPA1; and 400 to 480 for DPB1. Roughly 5 DR-DQ haplotypes were handled as single units for association and clustering because linkage in the cohort was strong. On average, roughly 240,000 unique TCR beta nucleotide sequences were sequenced per donor among 398 genotyped donors of the cohort, with roughly 18% of those sequences being non-productive.

The cohort consisted of 600 to 750 healthy bone marrow donors. All cohort members were sampled while nominally healthy, although unrecorded immune exposures were likely present. The donor tested CMV seropositive, placing the donor among the 290 or so seropositive members of the cohort. Each donor provided a peripheral blood sample, and peripheral blood mononuclear cells were used for TCR beta sequencing. Genomic DNA was extracted from the blood cell samples with the Qiagen DNeasy Blood Extraction Kit. Summary of the overall study and its limitations: Cytomegalovirus status was reported to be diagnosed by the classifier with high specificity and sensitivity in both the original and validation cohorts. In a later analysis, most CMV-associated TCR beta chains were found to appear HLA-restricted, with HLA associations seemingly driven largely by CMV exposure. In the study, around 150 TCR beta chains were listed as associated with cytomegalovirus. An earlier analysis of several hundred of the donors showed that most TCR beta V segments appeared in productive rearrangements either about 90% or about 30% of the time, which broadly matched IMGT annotations. The earlier analysis of around 600 of the donors excluded 15 to 20 rarely observed V segments, including chromosome 9 orphons, because counts were too low. A cluster of highly shared sequence variants was judged likely to be a technical artifact of the sequencing pipeline. According to the authors, the approach could potentially be generalized to other disease states and immunological phenotypes. A later analysis associated around 16,000 TCR beta sequences with specific HLA alleles at a false discovery rate of 0.05. Compared with the roughly 600-donor mean, donors in an Asian-associated ancestry cluster had fewer N-insertions in productive TCRs, according to a later genetic analysis. Because HLA typing was missing for some donors at each locus, association tests included only the typed subset. In a later analysis, the rate of TCR association differed among HLA loci, with DRB1 alleles having the most associated TCRs and HLA-C alleles having the fewest. When HLA alleles, especially DR and DQ, strongly co-occurred, TCR associations were difficult to assign to individual alleles. In a later analysis, HLA-associated TCR beta chains showed more clonal expansion and lower generation probabilities than non-associated chains that were equally common. A few of the identified cytomegalovirus-associated TCR beta chains were confirmed in vitro to be specific for cytomegalovirus antigens. In a later genetic analysis, a missense DCLRE1C variant was associated with V-gene and J-gene trimming of TCR beta chains, and the association was replicated in an independent cohort. A further reported finding was that TCR beta sequences accurately predicted the HLA-A and HLA-B alleles for most subjects in the first cohort. CMV serostatus was the only immune exposure information available for the cohort. In this cohort, only TCR beta chains were sequenced, and detectable features were limited by the absence of alpha or paired-chain data. A later analysis reported that several top co-occurrence clusters appeared linked to parvovirus B19, influenza, CMV and Epstein-Barr virus. Across donors, most TCR sequences were observed very rarely, whereas some public TCRs were present in many individuals. Linkage disequilibrium might explain the correlated functional status among segregating V segments, but an unknown experimental factor could not be ruled out. Some IMGT-functional V segments, including TRBV6-2 and TRBV6-3, could not be told apart with the 87-base-pair reads, so those segments were excluded. Roughly uniform sequencing depth across donors was assumed in presence/absence analyses, although this assumption may not hold.

The source material was PBMCs. The rearranged chain carries TRBV19 and TRBJ1-1; a confident D gene designation cannot be given. This TCR came from a male donor in good health and CMV-seropositive. Here the CDR3 is given as CASISRRNMNTEAFF. The nucleotides read TGTGCCAGTATTTCTAGGCGTAACATGAACACTGAAGCTTTCTTT.